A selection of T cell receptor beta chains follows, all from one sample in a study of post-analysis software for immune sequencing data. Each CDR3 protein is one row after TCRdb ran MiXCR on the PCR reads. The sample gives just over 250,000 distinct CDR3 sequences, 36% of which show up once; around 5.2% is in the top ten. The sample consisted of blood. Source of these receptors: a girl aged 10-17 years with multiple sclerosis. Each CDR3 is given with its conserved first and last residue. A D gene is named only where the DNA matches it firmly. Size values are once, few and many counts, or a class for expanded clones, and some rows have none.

TGTGCCAGCAGCCAAGAAGGGACCCCTAAAGCTTTCTTT | CASSQEGTPKAFF | . | 13 | TRBJ1-1 | . | TRBV4-2
TGCAGTGCCCCTAGGCGGGACAGGCGGACCTACGAGCAGTACTTC | CSAPRRDRRTYEQYF | . | 15 | TRBJ2-7 | TRBD1 | TRBV20-1
TGCAGTGCTAGAGATCACAAAGACGGAGGGAGACTTAGCAATCAGCCCCGGCATTTT | CSARDHKDGGRLSNQPRHF | . | 19 | TRBJ1-5 | . | TRBV20-1
TGTGCCAGCAGTTACGACACCACTAACTATGGCTACACCTTC | CASSYDTTNYGYTF | few | 14 | TRBJ1-2 | . | TRBV6-5
TGTGCCAGCAGCCATCAGGGTATGAGCAATCAGCCCCAGCATTTT | CASSHQGMSNQPQHF | . | 15 | TRBJ1-5 | . | TRBV14
TGTGCCATCAGTTCTAGCGAAAAAAGCACAGATACGCAGTATTTT | CAISSSEKSTDTQYF | . | 15 | TRBJ2-3 | . | TRBV10-3
TGTGCCAGCAGCCCCGCCCCGGGGACGCAGGGACACGAGCAGTACTTC | CASSPAPGTQGHEQYF | many | 16 | TRBJ2-7 | . | TRBV7-2
TGTGCCAGCAGACACGGCAGCCAAGAGACCCAGTACTTC | CASRHGSQETQYF | many | 13 | TRBJ2-5 | . | TRBV25-1
TGTGCCAGCACCTACAGGGAGACCCAGTACTTC | CASTYRETQYF | . | 11 | TRBJ2-5 | . | TRBV28
TGTGCCTGGACCTTCCGGTCCAATGAGCAGTTCTTC | CAWTFRSNEQFF | . | 12 | TRBJ2-1 | . | TRBV30
TGCGCCAGCAGCTTGGGTAGAAGGGATCACAATGAGCAGTTCTTC | CASSLGRRDHNEQFF | few | 15 | TRBJ2-1 | . | TRBV5-1
TGCGCCAGCAGCGCCCGCGGGGACAGGGGGCTCACCGGGGAGCTGTTTTTT | CASSARGDRGLTGELFF | few | 17 | TRBJ2-2 | TRBD1 | TRBV5-1
TGTGCCAGCAGCTCAGGGGGCATTGGATCAAGCAATGAGCAGTTCTTC | CASSSGGIGSSNEQFF | many | 16 | TRBJ2-1 | TRBD1 | TRBV7-9
TGCAGCGTTGCTAGACAGGGAGGAGGCTACACCTTC | CSVARQGGGYTF | many | 12 | TRBJ1-2 | TRBD1 | TRBV29-1
TGTGCCAGCAGCTTAGTTAGGTTTAATGAGCAGTTCTTC | CASSLVRFNEQFF | many | 13 | TRBJ2-1 | . | TRBV7-9
TGTGCCAGCGCAAGCGGGGTGGGCCCCTACAATGAGCAGTTCTTC | CASASGVGPYNEQFF | many | 15 | TRBJ2-1 | TRBD2 | TRBV28
TGTGCCAGCAGCCAAACAGGGATGAGCAATCAGCCCCAGCATTTT | CASSQTGMSNQPQHF | . | 15 | TRBJ1-5 | . | TRBV3-1
TGTACCAGCAGCTCGGATCATAGGTTGGGAGGGGAGACCCAGTACTTC | CTSSSDHRLGGETQYF | many | 16 | TRBJ2-5 | TRBD2 | TRBV5-5
TGTGCCAGCAACGGCGAGGGAGGGCCCTCCTACAATGAGCAGTTCTTC | CASNGEGGPSYNEQFF | . | 16 | TRBJ2-1 | TRBD2 | TRBV28
TGTGCCAGCAGCCCAACTAGCTTGGGGGAGACCCAGTACTTC | CASSPTSLGETQYF | many | 14 | TRBJ2-5 | . | TRBV5-6
TGTGCCACCAGCAGAGACCTAGTGGCAGGGGGCTCCTACGAGCAGTACTTC | CATSRDLVAGGSYEQYF | few | 17 | TRBJ2-7 | TRBD1 | TRBV15
TGTGCCAGCAGTTTGTTAGGGGGTGGCAATCAGCCCCAGCATTTT | CASSLLGGGNQPQHF | many | 15 | TRBJ1-5 | . | TRBV27